This T cell receptor beta chain was found in a study of neoadjuvant anti-PD-1 for oral cavity cancer. In the study overall: Nivolumab at 3 mg/kg was mostly given biweekly, three to four doses, pre-surgery. Around day 43, patients without progression received a fourth nivolumab dose before surgery.

V dropped 5 bases and J dropped 8 bases, with 16 bases sitting between them. Germline V gives CDR1 SEHNR, CDR2 FQNEAQ (reference sequence). The CDR3 loop spans 14 amino acids. No culture or expansion preceded analysis of these blood cells. Most PBMC samples had 480 ng input DNA in six replicates. Libraries were prepared by immunoSEQ multiplex PCR; TCRdb keeps only in-frame clonotypes and omits some of them. This table has over 30,000 clones, 85% to 90% appearing once. The source material was PBMCs, sampled before nivolumab (anti-PD-1) treatment. The clonotype comes from a person aged 35-79 years with oral cavity squamous cell carcinoma. The V and J genes are TRBV7-9 and TRBJ2-1, with D possibly matching TRBD2 (5 bases). This CDR3 reads CASSNEGVADEQFF. The DNA of the CDR3 is TGTGCCAGCAGCAACGAGGGAGTTGCCGATGAGCAGTTCTTC.